The 7 T cell receptor beta chains below come from one sample, sequenced in a study. Using its own MiXCR run on the 5' RACE reads, TCRdb lists one record per CDR3 protein. Among 10,000 to 13,000 distinct CDR3 sequences listed, under 20% were seen once. The sorted Tregs were CD4+CD25+CD127-/low cells. Sequencing input: Tregs sorted from a lymph node. The receptors here all came from a female donor with breast cancer.

This clonotype was detected only once. It may be a read error: a sequence one base away is much more abundant. V is TRBV4-1 and J is TRBJ2-2; TRBD2 agrees at 7 bases. This CDR3 has 16 residues. The junction had 11 bases not matched to a gene; V was cut back by 2 bases and J by 8 bases. Germline V gene lookup returns CDR1 MGHRA and CDR2 YSYEKL. In DNA, the CDR3 is TGCGCCAGCAGCCAACCGGGACTAACAGCGAGGGGGGAGCTGTTTTTT. It codes for CASSQPGLTARGELFF.

This clonotype is judged medium-sized. The chain has TRBV7-9 and TRBJ2-3, with D unresolved. Germline CDR1 SEHNR, CDR2 FQNEAQ (reference sequence). V dropped 1 base and J dropped 1 base, with 6 bases sitting between them. This CDR3 is built from 14 residues. This chain's CDR3 is CASSLDRGTDTQYF. The CDR3, as DNA: TGTGCCAGCAGCTTAGACCGGGGCACAGATACGCAGTATTTT.

This clonotype has a single count. Since no conserved phenylalanine or tryptophan closes the CDR3, a read error is the likely cause. The V and J genes are TRBV7-2 and TRBJ2-1; 13 bases map to TRBD2. The J call is in doubt because the DNA end fits TRBJ2-7 better. The CDR3 runs 18 residues. The germline gives CDR1 SGHTA, CDR2 FQGNSA. In nucleotides, the CDR3 is TGTGCCAGCAGCACCCGAACCAGGACTAGCGGGAGTTACAATGAGCAGTACCTC. It encodes CASSTRTRTSGSYNEQYL.

This clonotype came up a few times. This sequence joins TRBV27 and TRBJ1-5; 7 positions match TRBD1. The CDR3 length is 14 residues. Germline lookup yields CDR1 MNHEY and CDR2 SMNVEV (reference sequence). V lost 5 bases and J lost 4; bases outside the gene matches: 5. The CDR3 sequence: CASSRGQANQPQHF. The DNA for the CDR3 is TGTGCCAGCAGTCGCGGACAGGCGAATCAGCCCCAGCATTTT.

The table lists this clonotype with many counts. This chain uses TRBV4-2 with TRBJ2-3; 10 nucleotides match TRBD2. The CDR3 spans 17 residues. Germline-derived CDR1 and CDR2 are LGHNA and YNFKEQ. The J segment lost 1 base and the V segment lost 4 bases, leaving 8 bases of the junction unmatched. CDR3 in amino acids: CASSPELAGVGTDTQYF. The CDR3 nucleotides are TGTGCCAGCAGCCCAGAGCTAGCGGGAGTAGGCACAGATACGCAGTATTTT.

This clonotype is deemed medium-sized. The V gene is TRBV11-2, the J gene TRBJ1-5, with D hard to call. Trimming took 5 bases from V and 4 from J, leaving 9 bases between them. This CDR3 region has 13 residues. Germline assignment: CDR1 SGHAT and CDR2 FQNNGV. The CDR3 spells CASSLYPNQPQHF. For the CDR3, the DNA is TGTGCCAGCAGCCTCTATCCGAATCAGCCCCAGCATTTT. The variable domain in full, completed from reference TRBV11-2 and TRBJ1-5, reads EAGVAQSPRYKIIEKRQSVAFWCNPISGHATLYWYQQILGQGPKLLIQFQNNGVVDDSQLPKDRFSAERLKGVDSTLKIQPAKLEDSAVYLCASSLYPNQPQHFGDGTRLSIL.

This clonotype was seen a handful of times. A read error may explain this, as a much larger clone is one base away. The J gene is TRBJ1-4, the V gene TRBV29-1; weak D call: TRBD1 (6 bases). CDR3 length equals 12 residues. From germline, CDR1 is SQVTM and CDR2 ANQGSEA. The CDR3 loop reads CSVRTENEKLLF. In DNA, the CDR3 is TGCAGCGTCCGGACAGAAAATGAAAAACTGCTTTTT.